Listed below are T cell receptor beta chains from one sample, sequenced in a study of T cells after yellow fever vaccination. MiXCR was run by TCRdb on the 5' RACE reads, yielding one entry per CDR3 protein. Of around 310,000 distinct CDR3 sequences in the sample, about 9.5% are singletons; the top ten hold about a sixth. Sample: PBMCs, taken on the day of the first yellow fever vaccination. These receptors all come from a man younger than 35 who received the YFV17D yellow fever vaccine. CDR3s include the opening cysteine and the closing phenylalanine or tryptophan.

TRBV7-2,TRBJ2-7,CASSLSVGRGLPYEQYF
TRBV7-9,TRBJ2-7,CASSLVKGSEQYF
TRBV2,TRBJ2-3,CASSPGLYAGPRTDTQYF
TRBV3-1,TRBJ1-2,CASSQDNRMRYTF
TRBV14,TRBJ1-1,CASSSTGHDTEAFF
TRBV7-2,TRBJ2-7,CASSLVGGGREQYF
TRBV9,TRBJ2-1,CASSVGTRVYGNEQFF
TRBV29-1,TRBJ1-2,CSVDLGQAQGYTF
TRBV11-2,TRBJ2-1,CASSLESLRDEQFF
TRBV19,TRBJ1-1,CASSIGWNTEAFF
TRBV27,TRBJ1-5,CASSPDRDVPQHF
TRBV7-2,TRBJ2-6,CASSLFGSGANVLTF
TRBV12-3/TRBV12-4,TRBJ1-6,CASRVSSYNSPLHF
TRBV27,TRBJ2-1,CASSVLAGSYNEQFF
TRBV4-1,TRBJ2-5,CASSQEDNRGLGETQYF
TRBV7-2,TRBJ2-1,CASSLLAGHYNEQFF
TRBV7-2,TRBJ1-2,CASSKDRVYGYTF
TRBV20-1,TRBJ2-3,CSARTGVVGTDTQYF
TRBV30,TRBJ2-3,CAWRDSRTQYF
TRBV20-1,TRBJ2-1,CSARDPLRQGYNEQFF
TRBV20-1,TRBJ2-3,CSARGGGAGYTQYF
TRBV20-1,TRBJ2-3,CSARVGGDTQYF
TRBV12-3/TRBV12-4,TRBJ2-7,CASQGTGYPSYEQYF
TRBV4-1,TRBJ2-3,CASSQDSGGAWDTQYF
TRBV5-4,TRBJ1-1,CASSGRTEAFF
TRBV5-6,TRBJ2-2,CASSFLSGTGDTGELFF
TRBV12-3/TRBV12-4,TRBJ2-2,CASSSGQPNTGELFF
TRBV10-3,TRBJ2-2,CAITQTDTGELFF
TRBV6-5,TRBJ2-3,CASSWDRVTDTQYF
TRBV4-3,TRBJ2-3,CASSQEFRGPTLTDTQYF
TRBV7-2,TRBJ2-1,CASSLRSRGVGYNEQFF
TRBV4-1,TRBJ1-1,CASSQDFSLAFF
TRBV6-2/TRBV6-3,TRBJ1-2,CASSWWDNGGYTF
TRBV27,TRBJ2-6,CASREGGRGPGANVLTF